Presented here are 24 T cell receptor beta chains from one specimen sequenced in a study of shared clonotypes between healthy human individuals. Method: immunoSEQ multiplex PCR; TCRdb's copy keeps in-frame clones and lacks some. Seen here are millions of clones, over 85% observed once, and the top ten hold roughly 0.13%. The specimen sequenced was naive CD4+ T cells sorted from blood. Sample subset: CD45RA+ positively selected. The source is a man in his late teens or twenties in good health.

The rearrangement links TRBV27 to TRBJ2-5, with D hard to call. Germline-derived CDR1 and CDR2 are MNHEY and SMNVEV (reference sequence). Trimming stripped 5 bases from V and 4 bases from J, with 11 bases between. The CDR3 contains 13 residues. DNA of the CDR3: TGTGCCAGCAGTCCGTCTAGGATAGAGACCCAGTACTTC. Translating gives CASSPSRIETQYF.

The chain carries TRBV2 and TRBJ1-2; 8 nucleotides agree with TRBD1. Germline assignment: CDR1 SNHLY and CDR2 FYNNEI. The trim removed 7 bases at V and 7 bases at J, leaving 5 bases unmatched. The CDR3 consists of 12 residues. The CDR3 loop reads CASTPGGFGYTF. In DNA, the CDR3 is TGTGCCAGCACGCCAGGGGGCTTTGGCTACACCTTC.

This rearrangement joins TRBV5-1 to TRBJ2-2; 11 positions match TRBD1. The CDR3 runs to 16 residues. The germline CDR1 and CDR2 sequences are SGHRS and YFSETQ. With V trimmed by 3 bases and J by 5 bases, 6 bases remained unmatched. The CDR3: CASSSKGQGETGELFF. In DNA, the CDR3 is TGCGCCAGCAGCTCAAAGGGACAGGGGGAGACCGGGGAGCTGTTTTTT.

The chain recombines TRBV6-6 with TRBJ2-5; maybe TRBD2 (6 bases). The J call may be in error: the DNA end matches TRBJ2-7 better. Germline CDR1 and CDR2: MNHNY and SVGAGI (reference sequence). The CDR3 is 15 amino acids. The CDR3 loop reads CASSYSEGSSYEQYF. DNA for the CDR3: TGTGCCAGCAGTTACTCGGAGGGGAGCTCCTACGAGCAGTACTTC.

This clone was seen a handful of times. V usage is TRBV2 and J usage is TRBJ2-2, with 7 bases fitting TRBD2. The CDR3 has 13 residues. Germline CDR1 SNHLY, CDR2 FYNNEI. The V gene end was trimmed by 6 bases and the J gene end by 7 bases; junction bases not matched to a gene: 5. The CDR3 here is CASRGTSVGELFF. The CDR3 coding sequence is TGTGCCAGCAGGGGTACTAGCGTCGGGGAGCTGTTTTTT.

The chain has TRBV25-1 and TRBJ2-7; TRBD2 is a possible D gene (6 bases). V lost 6 bases and J 0 bases, leaving 12 bases between the germline ends. Germline assignment: CDR1 MGHDK and CDR2 SYGVNS. CDR3 length equals 14 residues. DNA of the CDR3: TGTGCCAGCAGGGCTAGCGAAAACTCCTACGAGCAGTACTTC. Its protein is CASRASENSYEQYF.

The chain employs TRBV6-5 and TRBJ1-4; 7 bases line up with TRBD1. CDR3 size: 12 residues. Trimming removed 6 bases from V and 7 bases from J; junction bases left unmatched: 2. CDR1 is MNHEY, CDR2 SVGAGI, per germline. CDR3 amino acids: CASRGGGEKLFF. CDR3 DNA sequence: TGTGCCAGCAGAGGGGGCGGTGAAAAACTGTTTTTT.

The chain has TRBV15 and TRBJ2-5; no clear D gene. Per germline, CDR1 LNHNV and CDR2 YYDKDF (reference sequence). This CDR3 has 14 amino acids. Trimming left V 1 base short and J 4 bases short, with 10 bases between. CDR3: CATSRVGSLETQYF. DNA of the CDR3: TGTGCCACCAGCAGAGTCGGTAGCCTAGAGACCCAGTACTTC.

The rearrangement links TRBV6-6 to TRBJ2-3, with D unclear. Per germline, CDR1 MNHNY and CDR2 SVGAGI (reference sequence). V was trimmed by 8 bases and J by 2 bases, leaving 5 bases between them. This CDR3 is built from 11 residues. CDR3 coding DNA: TGTGCCAGCGCCACCACAGATACGCAGTATTTT. Amino acid sequence: CASATTDTQYF.

The gene calls are TRBV9 and TRBJ2-3; TRBD2 matches at 12 bases. This CDR3 has 16 residues. Germline V lookup: CDR1 SGDLS, CDR2 YYNGEE. The junction had 3 bases not matched to a gene; V was cut back by 3 bases and J by 1 base. CDR3 loop: CASSASGRGGTDTQYF. The CDR3 region has the DNA TGTGCCAGCAGCGCTAGCGGGAGGGGGGGCACAGATACGCAGTATTTT.

This clone was detected only once. This CDR3 is CASSHTDRDQSPLHF. The CDR3 nucleotides read TGCGCCAGCAGCCACACAGACAGGGATCAATCACCCCTCCACTTT. The chain recombines TRBV4-3 with TRBJ1-6, with 7 bases lining up with TRBD1. The germline CDR1 and CDR2 sequences are LGHNA and YSLEER. With 3 bases clipped from V and 10 bases from J, the junction kept 9 bases outside the gene matches. The CDR3 spans 15 residues.

The genes are TRBV7-9 and TRBJ2-7; D may be TRBD1 (5 bases). Trimming stripped 5 bases from V and 3 bases from J, with 14 bases between. The CDR3 has 14 amino acids. Per the germline V gene, CDR1 is SEHNR and CDR2 is FQNEAQ (reference sequence). For the CDR3, the DNA is TGTGCCAGCAGCCCAAATACAGGAGTCTACGAGCAGTACTTC. It translates to CASSPNTGVYEQYF.

CDR3 in amino acids: CASSLGAGAKNIQYF. DNA of the CDR3: TGTGCCAGCAGCTTAGGGGCAGGGGCCAAAAACATTCAGTACTTC. V is TRBV7-9 and J is TRBJ2-4, with D perhaps TRBD1 (5 bases). With 1 base removed from V and 1 base from J, the gap between germline ends came to 8 bases. The germline V gene has CDR1 SEHNR and CDR2 FQNEAQ (reference sequence). The CDR3 runs to 15 residues. The full variable domain, in which reference TRBV7-9 and TRBJ2-4 provide the parts outside the CDR3, is DTGVSQNPRHKITKRGQNVTFRCDPISEHNRLYWYRQTLGQGPEFLTYFQNEAQLEKSRLLSDRFSAERPKGSFSTLEIQRTEQGDSAMYLCASSLGAGAKNIQYFGAGTRLSVL.

A remark on this clone: The same CDR3 arises from other DNA sequences in this sample as well. The chain recombines TRBV11-2 with TRBJ2-2; D remains ambiguous. Germline assignment: CDR1 SGHAT and CDR2 FQNNGV. The CDR3 runs 13 residues. The ends were cut back, 5 bases at V and 5 bases at J, with 9 bases in the middle. The CDR3 reads CASSTGGTGELFF. DNA of the CDR3: TGTGCCAGCAGCACTGGTGGTACCGGGGAGCTGTTTTTT.

In this sample, this clone turned up once. This chain links TRBV29-1 with TRBJ2-6; 8 bases fit TRBD1. The CDR3 runs to 17 residues. Trimming at V came to 6 bases and at J to 0 bases, leaving 10 bases not matched to a gene. The germline gives CDR1 SQVTM, CDR2 ANQGSEA. CDR3 protein: CSVFGQGAISGANVLTF. DNA for the CDR3: TGCAGCGTCTTTGGACAGGGAGCGATCTCTGGGGCCAACGTCCTGACTTTC.

This chain uses TRBV7-2 with TRBJ2-7, with D uncertain. The germline CDR1 and CDR2 sequences are SGHTA and FQGNSA. This CDR3 spans 15 amino acids. V was clipped by 1 base and J by 6 bases, with 16 bases between them. Here the CDR3 DNA reads TGTGCCAGCAGCTTAGGAAGAATTCGGCTCCGCGAGCAGTACTTC. As protein: CASSLGRIRLREQYF.

The J gene is TRBJ2-2, the V gene TRBV7-9; possibly TRBD1 for D (5 bases). Trimming removed 5 bases from V and 5 bases from J, with 9 bases in between. This CDR3 is built from 13 residues. Germline V lookup: CDR1 SEHNR, CDR2 FQNEAQ (reference sequence). The chain's CDR3 is CASSLDITGELFF. The CDR3, as DNA: TGTGCCAGCAGCCTGGACATAACCGGGGAGCTGTTTTTT.

The chain is built from TRBV11-3 and TRBJ2-2, with 10 bases aligning to TRBD2. Trimming at V came to 9 bases and at J to 2 bases, leaving 3 bases not matched to a gene. The germline CDR1 and CDR2 sequences are SGHNT and YENEEA. The length of the CDR3 is 14 residues. The CDR3 nucleotides read TGTGCCAGTAGGACTAGCGGTAACACCGGGGAGCTGTTTTTT. Protein: CASRTSGNTGELFF.

The CDR3 nucleotides are TGTGCCATCAGTGAGTATGGGGGCTATCTTCTCGGGGCCAACGTCCTGACTTTC. Amino acid sequence: CAISEYGGYLLGANVLTF. The rearrangement joins TRBV10-3 to TRBJ2-6; possible D gene TRBD1, 6 bases. Per germline, CDR1 ENHRY and CDR2 SYGVKD. Trimming took off 1 base at V and 4 bases at J, with 17 bases between the two ends. The CDR3 has 18 residues.

This chain connects TRBV19 to TRBJ2-7; D might be TRBD2 (5 bases). The CDR3 contains 16 residues. Per the germline V gene, CDR1 is LNHDA and CDR2 is SQIVND (reference sequence). V lost 3 bases and J 5 bases, leaving 20 bases between the germline ends. This CDR3 reads CASSIYARTTGNEQYF. In DNA, the CDR3 is TGTGCCAGTAGTATTTACGCCCGGACCACGGGAAACGAGCAGTACTTC.

This clone was recorded once. The gene calls are TRBV6-1 and TRBJ2-3; 7 nucleotides match TRBD2. With V trimmed by 3 bases and J by 3 bases, 9 bases remained unmatched. Germline V CDR1 and CDR2: MNHNS, SASEGT. CDR3 length equals 16 residues. This CDR3 is CASSDLAGRGTDTQYF. The CDR3 nucleotides read TGTGCCAGCAGTGACTTAGCGGGCAGAGGGACAGATACGCAGTATTTT.

To note about this clone: Other DNA sequences from this sample encode an identical CDR3 as well. The chain is built from TRBV6-5 and TRBJ1-2; TRBD1 aligns across 10 bases. The junction had 6 bases not matched to a gene; V was cut back by 6 bases and J by 8 bases. This CDR3 region has 13 residues. The germline V gene encodes CDR1 MNHEY and CDR2 SVGAGI. Written as DNA, the CDR3 is TGTGCCAGCAGCCGGGGACAGGGGAACGGCTACACCTTC. Its translation is CASSRGQGNGYTF.

This chain connects TRBV10-3 to TRBJ2-1; D is undetermined. CDR1 is ENHRY and CDR2 is SYGVKD in the germline V gene. There are 13 residues in the CDR3. V lost 11 bases to trimming and J lost 0 bases, with 11 bases between them. The DNA of the CDR3 is TGTGCCTCAACCTCCGGCTCCTACAATGAGCAGTTCTTC. Protein: CASTSGSYNEQFF.

The gene calls are TRBV5-6 and TRBJ2-2, with 9 bases matching TRBD1. The CDR3 extends over 14 amino acids. From germline, CDR1 is SGHDT and CDR2 YYEEEE. Unmatched junction bases numbered 4, after V lost 3 bases and J lost 7 bases. CDR3 sequence reads: CASSSDRGVGELFF. Written as DNA, the CDR3 is TGTGCCAGCAGCTCGGACAGGGGAGTCGGGGAGCTGTTTTTT.